This TCR beta chain was captured by sequencing in a study of post-analysis software for immune sequencing data (dated by TCRdb to between 2014 and 2017). Regarding the complete study: Recorded disease courses included relapsing-remitting, secondary progressive and progressive-relapsing multiple sclerosis, with some patients lacking subtype annotation. The patient repertoires were compared against around 11 previously published healthy control repertoires obtained from donors aged roughly 6 to 25 years. A subset of samples was prepared in parallel using single-end sample barcoding, then pooled and co-amplified after Illumina adapter ligation. Here is what the overall study found, with its caveats: Strong co-clustering of samples prepared in the same batch was shown by direct clustering with F measure, prompting a batch-effect correction. The control group was slightly older than the multiple sclerosis patient group. Significantly higher frequencies in patients than in controls were found for several TRBV segments, including TRBV5-6, TRBV5-1 and TRBV20-1. Normalized Chao1 diversity was significantly lower in multiple sclerosis patients than controls, suggesting substantial peripheral T-cell clonal expansion.

A note on this clonotype: Its antigen remains undetermined. No base qualities exist here, and no much larger clone lies one base off it.

Its CDR3 holds 16 amino acids, cysteine through phenylalanine. This entry keeps only the CDR3 DNA: 48 bases, framed from base 1. Trimming leaves V shorter by 0 bases and J shorter by 6 bases, with the junction holding 10 bases beyond the gene matches. Taken from the germline V gene (reference sequence), the CDR1 and CDR2 loops are MNHNY and SVGAGI. The library was made by PCR. The instrument was an Illumina HiSeq 2500. To reduce PCR and sequencing biases, unique molecular identifiers were incorporated into the TCR beta cDNA libraries. About 500,000 cDNA molecules were obtained for every 1 to 10 million input T cells, so each molecule roughly corresponded to one T cell. Patient libraries were prepared and sequenced with the same protocol used for the earlier healthy control dataset. Within a given batch, samples were prepared together, multiplexed and sequenced on the same HiSeq lane. Per the authors' processing: MIGEC was used to process the raw barcoded reads, and molecular identifier groups with only a single read were discarded before consensus assembly and CDR3 extraction. VDJtools was used for post-analysis of the clonotype tables, and diversity was normalized by down-sampling every dataset to the size of the smallest sample. In repertoire overlap clustering, CDR3 amino acid sequences, but not nucleotide sequences, were matched to correct batch-related cross-sample contamination. In TCRdb, the public reads were trimmed at Q25 with fastp and aligned with MiXCR, with productive beta chains retained. Records with the same CDR3 protein are collapsed into one entry carrying the most frequent genes and DNA. The V and J calls come from TCRdb's annotation, not from the publication. For this sample there are approximately 350,000 distinct CDR3 sequences; around 37% appear just once. The ten largest clonotypes hold roughly 12% of the sample.

To demonstrate the VDJtools post-analysis software, TCR beta repertoires were profiled from the peripheral blood of 13 young patients with multiple sclerosis. The multiple sclerosis patients were children and adolescents ranging in age from roughly 6 to 15 years. This sequence was found in a girl aged 5-17 years with multiple sclerosis. This sequence uses TRBV6-6 and TRBJ1-2; TRBD1 lines up with 7 middle nucleotides. Sequenced input: blood. The DNA sequence follows: TGTGCCAGCAGTTACTCGATAACAGGGGTGAAGAATGGCTACACCTTC. Its protein reads: CASSYSITGVKNGYTF.